These 30 T cell receptor beta chains were sequenced from one sample in a study of naive and memory T cell subsets. Study-wide results and caveats: Especially in CD8 cells, naive repertoires contained a few larger clonotypes, possibly CD45RA-re-expressing memory cells.

Their target antigens are unknown. The beta constant-region primer was an equimolar mix of two oligonucleotides covering TRBC1 and TRBC2. The ligated cDNA underwent four PCR rounds using SP2 and nested alpha and beta constant-region primers. TCRdb itself ran the UMI-ligation and nested PCR reads through MiXCR, one entry per CDR3 protein. Altogether about 150,000 distinct CDR3 sequences are present, roughly 22% being singletons, with the ten largest covering around 0.11%. Input material: naive CD4+ T cells from blood. Receptor source: a human donor in good health.

This clonotype was recorded a few times. The V gene is TRBV25-1, the J gene TRBJ2-1; possible D gene TRBD1, 5 bases. Germline V CDR1 and CDR2: MGHDK, SYGVNS. V lost 3 bases, J lost 10 bases, and 13 bases lay in between. This CDR3 has 13 amino acids. The CDR3 nucleotides are TGTGCCAGCAGTGATTACCCCAGGGCGGAGCAGTTCTTC. This codes for CASSDYPRAEQFF.

This clonotype was counted a few times. The chain links TRBV29-1 to TRBJ2-7; the match to TRBD1 covers 12 bases. Germline CDR1 SQVTM, CDR2 ANQGSEA. With V trimmed by 7 bases and J by 6 bases, 4 bases remained unmatched. The CDR3 runs to 12 residues. The CDR3 region is CSGGDRGREQYF. The CDR3 DNA is TGCAGCGGGGGGGACAGGGGGCGCGAGCAGTACTTC.

The chain has TRBV20-1 and TRBJ1-5; D is ambiguous. The CDR3 is made up of 12 amino acids. CDR1 and CDR2 from the germline V gene are DFQATT and SNEGSKA (reference sequence). V was trimmed by 5 bases and J by 2 bases, leaving 7 bases between them. The CDR3 protein is CSARAGNQPQHF. The CDR3 DNA follows: TGCAGTGCTCGCGCAGGCAATCAGCCCCAGCATTTT.

This clonotype was recorded a few times. The chain combines TRBV7-2 with TRBJ2-7; 13 bases line up with TRBD2. CDR1 and CDR2 (germline): SGHTA, FQGNSA. The CDR3 is 18 residues long. V trimming: 6 bases; J trimming: 0 bases; junction bases outside the gene matches: 11. Here the CDR3 DNA reads TGTGCCAGCAGTTCGGAGTTGACTAGCGGGAGGAGCTCCTACGAGCAGTACTTC. This codes for CASSSELTSGRSSYEQYF.

This clonotype was observed many times. The rearrangement uses TRBV10-3 and TRBJ2-7; D perhaps matches TRBD2 (5 bases). V shed 4 bases and J shed 6 bases, with 16 bases lying between them. Germline CDR1 ENHRY, CDR2 SYGVKD. The CDR3 runs 14 residues. The CDR3 is CAISGRLAQSEQYF. CDR3 coding DNA: TGTGCCATCAGTGGCCGGCTAGCACAATCCGAGCAGTACTTC.

This clonotype showed up many times. This chain uses TRBV20-1 with TRBJ2-7; no clear D. The length of the CDR3 is 12 residues. V was clipped by 3 bases and J by 7 bases, with 13 bases between them. Germline loops: CDR1 DFQATT, CDR2 SNEGSKA (reference sequence). CDR3: CSARMARVEQYF. The CDR3 DNA reads as TGCAGTGCTAGGATGGCTAGGGTTGAGCAGTACTTC.

The chain links TRBV29-1 to TRBJ2-7; D remains ambiguous. The germline V gene encodes CDR1 SQVTM and CDR2 ANQGSEA. This CDR3 contains 12 residues. V lost 1 base, J lost 2 bases, and 6 bases lay in between. CDR3 coding DNA: TGCAGCGTTGAAGGGCAGGCCTACGAGCAGTACTTC. This translates into CSVEGQAYEQYF.

This clonotype was counted many times. CDR3 region: CASRRQSYEQYF. The CDR3 DNA reads as TGTGCCAGCAGACGACAGTCCTACGAGCAGTACTTC. The chain combines TRBV28 with TRBJ2-7; a possible D gene is TRBD1 (5 bases). Germline V gene data show CDR1 as MDHEN and CDR2 as SYDVKM. V was shortened by 6 bases and J by 1 base, with 7 bases between the two germline ends. The CDR3 has 12 residues.

V is TRBV10-3 and J is TRBJ2-1, with TRBD2 as a possible D gene (5 bases). This CDR3 spans 14 amino acids. Trimming shortened V by 7 bases and J by 3 bases, and 13 bases separated the two germline ends. Germline CDR1 reads ENHRY; CDR2 reads SYGVKD. The CDR3 spells CAITGDPIYNEQFF. DNA for the CDR3: TGTGCCATCACCGGGGATCCAATCTACAATGAGCAGTTCTTC.

The chain has TRBV30 and TRBJ1-3; tentatively, D is TRBD1 (5 bases). Deletions cut 3 bases from V and 2 bases from J, with 17 bases between. The CDR3 has 16 amino acids. CDR1 is GTSNPN, CDR2 SVGIG, per germline (reference sequence). CDR3 DNA sequence: TGTGCCTGGAGGAGGGGAGTAGGGGTCACTGGAAACACCATATATTTT. This codes for CAWRRGVGVTGNTIYF. The variable domain in full, completed from reference TRBV30 and TRBJ1-3, reads SQTIHQWPATLVQPVGSPLSLECTVEGTSNPNLYWYRQAAGRGLQLLFYSVGIGQISSEVPQNLSASRPQDRQFILSSKKLLLSDSGFYLCAWRRGVGVTGNTIYFGEGSWLTVV.

The J gene is TRBJ2-4, the V gene TRBV29-1; weak D call: TRBD1 (7 bases). This CDR3 is 14 amino acids long. Germline assignment: CDR1 SQVTM and CDR2 ANQGSEA. The V end lost 6 bases, the J end lost 9 bases, and 21 bases lay between the germline ends. The CDR3 coding sequence is TGCAGCGTCGCTATCAGGGGGGTCTTTAGCATTCAGTACTTC. It codes for CSVAIRGVFSIQYF.

This clonotype appeared a few times. J is TRBJ1-1 and V is TRBV29-1; D ambiguous. Trimming took off 7 bases at V and 1 base at J, with 10 bases between the two ends. There are 12 residues in the CDR3. Per germline, CDR1 SQVTM and CDR2 ANQGSEA. The DNA of the CDR3 is TGCAGCGCCGAGTGGGGGAACACTGAAGCTTTCTTT. It translates to CSAEWGNTEAFF.

V and J are TRBV25-1 and TRBJ1-6; 9 bases agree with TRBD1. The CDR3 is 15 amino acids. Per germline, CDR1 MGHDK and CDR2 SYGVNS. The J segment lost 3 bases and the V segment lost 4 bases, leaving 1 base of the junction unmatched. CDR3 region: CASSGGQGYNSPLHF. DNA for the CDR3: TGTGCCAGCAGTGGGGGACAGGGCTATAATTCACCCCTCCACTTT.

This clonotype was seen ten or more times. The chain carries TRBV20-1 and TRBJ2-7; no clear D gene. Germline CDR1 is DFQATT and CDR2 is SNEGSKA (reference sequence). This CDR3 has 11 residues. The ends were cut back, 4 bases at V and 7 bases at J, with 11 bases in the middle. CDR3 amino acids: CSANPGVEQYF. CDR3 in DNA: TGCAGTGCTAACCCCGGTGTTGAGCAGTACTTC.

This chain connects TRBV7-8 to TRBJ2-1; 12 nucleotides line up with TRBD2. CDR3 length equals 15 residues. Losses at the gene ends were 5 bases for V and 5 bases for J; bases not matched to a gene: 4. Germline V CDR1 and CDR2: SGHVS, FQNEAQ. The CDR3, as DNA: TGTGCCAGCAGCGGAAGGACTAGCGGGGACAATGAGCAGTTCTTC. Protein: CASSGRTSGDNEQFF.

This clonotype was found many times. This sequence joins TRBV29-1 and TRBJ2-5; no firm D call. CDR1 is SQVTM and CDR2 is ANQGSEA in the germline V gene. The ends were cut back, 5 bases at V and 2 bases at J, with 12 bases in the middle. This CDR3 is 13 amino acids long. CDR3 residues: CSVFGPGQETQYF. CDR3 nucleotides: TGCAGCGTTTTCGGGCCTGGACAAGAGACCCAGTACTTC.

This chain links TRBV7-2 with TRBJ2-7, with 11 bases aligning to TRBD2. Germline V gene data show CDR1 as SGHTA and CDR2 as FQGNSA. The CDR3 has 18 amino acids. With V trimmed by 4 bases and J by 0 bases, 11 bases remained unmatched. The CDR3 is CASSSVNLAGGSSYEQYF. The DNA for the CDR3 is TGTGCCAGCAGCTCCGTGAACCTAGCGGGAGGAAGCTCCTACGAGCAGTACTTC.

This clonotype showed up many times. The chain employs TRBV6-5 and TRBJ2-5; D gene ambiguous. Per the germline V gene, CDR1 is MNHEY and CDR2 is SVGAGI. The V and J ends lost 0 bases and 7 bases respectively, with 15 bases between them. The CDR3 runs 15 residues. CDR3 in amino acids: CASSYSPGLPGTQYF. CDR3 sequence (DNA): TGTGCCAGCAGTTACTCGCCAGGCCTCCCGGGGACCCAGTACTTC.

The V call is TRBV6-5, the J call TRBJ2-3; D is ambiguous. V was pared by 0 bases and J by 4 bases, with 14 bases between. This CDR3 comprises 16 residues. Per germline, CDR1 MNHEY and CDR2 SVGAGI. CDR3 region: CASSYSMGPGADTQYF. CDR3 coding DNA: TGTGCCAGCAGTTACTCGATGGGTCCCGGCGCAGATACGCAGTATTTT.

The chain links TRBV28 to TRBJ2-1; D may be TRBD1 (5 bases). Looked up from germline, CDR1 is MDHEN and CDR2 is SYDVKM. The CDR3 loop spans 15 amino acids. Trimming shortened V by 1 base and J by 0 bases, and 7 bases separated the two germline ends. The CDR3 sequence is CASSLLDSSYNEQFF. In DNA, the CDR3 is TGTGCCAGCAGTTTATTAGACAGCTCCTACAATGAGCAGTTCTTC.

This clonotype was seen only a few times. The V gene is TRBV6-1, the J gene TRBJ2-7, with TRBD1 as a possible D gene (6 bases). Germline assignment: CDR1 MNHNS and CDR2 SASEGT. This CDR3 has 15 amino acids. V lost 0 bases and J lost 3, with 12 bases in between. The CDR3 sequence is CASSEAPDRFYEQYF. The CDR3 bases are TGTGCCAGCAGTGAAGCGCCGGACAGATTCTACGAGCAGTACTTC.

The rearrangement links TRBV12-3 or TRBV12-4 to TRBJ1-1, with D unresolved. The CDR3 consists of 13 residues. Between the trimmed V and J ends, which lost 3 bases and 5 bases, there was a span of 10 bases. In nucleotides, the CDR3 is TGTGCCAGCAGTTTTGGCGCTGGGACTGAAGCTTTCTTT. Protein: CASSFGAGTEAFF.

The rearrangement links TRBV6-2 or TRBV6-3 to TRBJ2-1, with 8 bases lining up with TRBD1. The germline V gene has CDR1 MNHEY and CDR2 SVGEGT. CDR3 length: 20 amino acids. Losses at the gene ends were 5 bases for V and 0 bases for J; bases not matched to a gene: 18. The CDR3 sequence: CASSRTGTETKRSSYNEQFF. The CDR3 coding sequence is TGTGCCAGCAGTAGGACAGGGACGGAAACTAAGCGGAGCTCCTACAATGAGCAGTTCTTC.

This chain links TRBV10-3 with TRBJ2-1, with TRBD2 matching over 7 bases. Per germline, CDR1 ENHRY and CDR2 SYGVKD. Trimming took 0 bases from V and 5 from J; bases not matched to a gene: 7. The CDR3 is 16 amino acids. This CDR3 is CAISESWREYHNEQFF. CDR3 nucleotide sequence: TGTGCCATCAGTGAGTCTTGGCGGGAGTATCACAATGAGCAGTTCTTC.

The chain links TRBV28 to TRBJ1-5; 8 nucleotides line up with TRBD1. This CDR3 has 16 amino acids. The ends lost 6 bases at V and 2 bases at J; junction bases unmatched: 9. The germline gives CDR1 MDHEN, CDR2 SYDVKM. The CDR3 sequence is CASSFPGGLGNQPQHF. The CDR3 nucleotides are TGTGCCAGCAGCTTTCCAGGGGGCTTGGGCAATCAGCCCCAGCATTTT.

The V and J genes are TRBV20-1 and TRBJ2-7; 10 nucleotides agree with TRBD2. V lost 2 bases to trimming and J lost 5 bases; unmatched junction nucleotides: 9. Germline CDR1 and CDR2: DFQATT and SNEGSKA (reference sequence). The length of the CDR3 is 15 residues. Here the CDR3 reads CSARPPSGSVHEQYF. CDR3 DNA sequence: TGCAGTGCTAGACCACCTAGCGGGAGCGTTCACGAGCAGTACTTC.

This clonotype has only a few counts. This rearrangement joins TRBV12-5 to TRBJ2-7; D gene ambiguous. CDR1 and CDR2 (germline): LGHNT, FRNRAP. Deletions cut 2 bases from V and 4 bases from J, with 6 bases between. The CDR3 spans 12 residues. The CDR3 bases are TGTGCTAGTGGTTTGAGGGCTTACGAGCAGTACTTC. Residues: CASGLRAYEQYF.

J is TRBJ2-3 and V is TRBV7-8; TRBD2 matches at 12 bases. This CDR3 has 18 amino acids. V was pared by 1 base and J by 4 bases, with 9 bases of the junction left unmatched. Germline V gene data show CDR1 as SGHVS and CDR2 as FQNEAQ. CDR3 in amino acids: CASSLVPLLAGGSDTQYF. In DNA, the CDR3 is TGTGCCAGCAGCTTAGTTCCGCTCCTAGCGGGAGGGTCAGATACGCAGTATTTT.

This chain links TRBV6-5 with TRBJ1-4; TRBD1 agrees at 9 bases. Germline V gene data show CDR1 as MNHEY and CDR2 as SVGAGI. Losses at the gene ends were 4 bases for V and 6 bases for J; bases not matched to a gene: 9. The CDR3 runs 16 residues. DNA of the CDR3: TGTGCCAGCAGTTCAACGCACAGGGGGCTGTATGAAAAACTGTTTTTT. The encoded protein is CASSSTHRGLYEKLFF.

This clonotype has ten or more counts. This sequence joins TRBV29-1 and TRBJ2-2; weak D call: TRBD1 (6 bases). Germline CDR1 and CDR2: SQVTM and ANQGSEA. This CDR3 comprises 12 residues. V was pared by 7 bases and J by 2 bases, with 8 bases between. This chain's CDR3 is CSGGQNTGELFF. The CDR3 DNA reads TGCAGCGGGGGACAAAACACCGGGGAGCTGTTTTTT.